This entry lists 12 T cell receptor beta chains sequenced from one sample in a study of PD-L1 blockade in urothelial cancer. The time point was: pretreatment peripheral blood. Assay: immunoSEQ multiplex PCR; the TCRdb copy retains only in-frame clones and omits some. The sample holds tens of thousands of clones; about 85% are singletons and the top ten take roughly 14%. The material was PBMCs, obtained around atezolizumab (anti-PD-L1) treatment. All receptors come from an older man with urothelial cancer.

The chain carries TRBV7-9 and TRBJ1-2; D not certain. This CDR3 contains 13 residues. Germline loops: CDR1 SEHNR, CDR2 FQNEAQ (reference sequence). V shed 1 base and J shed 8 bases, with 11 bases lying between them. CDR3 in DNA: TGTGCCAGCAGCTTAGAAGCCCCGGAGGGCTACACCTTC. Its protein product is CASSLEAPEGYTF.

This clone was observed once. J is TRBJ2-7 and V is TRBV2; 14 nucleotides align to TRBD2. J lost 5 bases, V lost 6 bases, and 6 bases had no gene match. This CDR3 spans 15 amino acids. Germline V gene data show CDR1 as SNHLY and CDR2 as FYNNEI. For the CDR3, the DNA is TGTGCCAGCAGGGCTGGGACTAGCGGGAGAGACGAGCAGTACTTC. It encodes CASRAGTSGRDEQYF.

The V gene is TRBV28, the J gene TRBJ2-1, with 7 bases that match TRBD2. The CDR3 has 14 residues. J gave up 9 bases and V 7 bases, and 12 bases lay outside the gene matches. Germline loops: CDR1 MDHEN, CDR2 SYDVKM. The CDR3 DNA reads TGTGCCAGCACCTGGGGGGGAATGGCTTTTGAGCAGTTCTTC. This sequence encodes CASTWGGMAFEQFF.

CDR3 coding DNA: TGTGCCAGCAGCAAAGTCCTCCGGGGAACTGAAGCTTTCTTT. Its translation is CASSKVLRGTEAFF. The chain uses TRBV21-1 and TRBJ1-1. TRBV21-1 has pseudogene status. The CDR3 has 14 residues.

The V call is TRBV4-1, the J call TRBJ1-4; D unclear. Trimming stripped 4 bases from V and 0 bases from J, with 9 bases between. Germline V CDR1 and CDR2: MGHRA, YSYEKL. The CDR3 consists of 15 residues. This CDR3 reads CASSPLGATNEKLFF. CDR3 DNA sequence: TGCGCCAGCAGCCCCCTGGGAGCAACTAATGAAAAACTGTTTTTT.

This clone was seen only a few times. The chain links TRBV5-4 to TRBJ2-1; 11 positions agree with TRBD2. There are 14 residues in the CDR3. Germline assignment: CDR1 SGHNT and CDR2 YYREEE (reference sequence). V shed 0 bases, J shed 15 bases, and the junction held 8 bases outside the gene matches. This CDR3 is CASSLEDSGRAWFF. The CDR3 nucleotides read TGTGCCAGCAGCTTGGAGGATAGCGGGAGGGCTTGGTTCTTC. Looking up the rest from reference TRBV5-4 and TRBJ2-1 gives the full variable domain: ETGVTQSPTHLIKTRGQQVTLRCSSQSGHNTVSWYQQALGQGPQFIFQYYREEENGRGNFPPRFSGLQFPNYSSELNVNALELDDSALYLCASSLEDSGRAWFFGPGTRLTVL.

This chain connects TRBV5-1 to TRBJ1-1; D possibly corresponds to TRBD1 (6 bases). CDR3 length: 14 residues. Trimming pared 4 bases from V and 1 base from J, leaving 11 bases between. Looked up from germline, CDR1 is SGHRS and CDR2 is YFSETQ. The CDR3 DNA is TGCGCCAGCAGCACCGGGACACCGAACACTGAAGCTTTCTTT. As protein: CASSTGTPNTEAFF.

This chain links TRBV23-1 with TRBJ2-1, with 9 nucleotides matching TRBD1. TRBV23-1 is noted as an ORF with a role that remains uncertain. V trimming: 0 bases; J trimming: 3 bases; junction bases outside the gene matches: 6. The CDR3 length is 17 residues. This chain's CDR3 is CASSQSGGQGFYNEQFF. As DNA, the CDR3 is TGCGCCAGCAGTCAATCGGGGGGACAGGGTTTCTACAATGAGCAGTTCTTC.

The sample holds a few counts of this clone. CDR3 sequence (DNA): TGTGCCAGCAGCCAGTTATCAAGAGGGAACTATGGCTACACCTTC. Its protein product is CASSQLSRGNYGYTF. V and J are TRBV5-6 and TRBJ1-2; no firm D call. The CDR3 is 15 amino acids. The V and J ends lost 4 bases and 2 bases respectively, with 15 bases between them. Germline V gene lookup returns CDR1 SGHDT and CDR2 YYEEEE.

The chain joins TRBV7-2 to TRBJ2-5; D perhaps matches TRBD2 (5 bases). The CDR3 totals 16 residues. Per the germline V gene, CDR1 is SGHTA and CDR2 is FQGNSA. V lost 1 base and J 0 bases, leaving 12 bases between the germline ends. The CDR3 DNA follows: TGTGCCAGCAGCTTAGGAGGGCGAATTTACCAAGAGACCCAGTACTTC. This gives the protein CASSLGGRIYQETQYF.

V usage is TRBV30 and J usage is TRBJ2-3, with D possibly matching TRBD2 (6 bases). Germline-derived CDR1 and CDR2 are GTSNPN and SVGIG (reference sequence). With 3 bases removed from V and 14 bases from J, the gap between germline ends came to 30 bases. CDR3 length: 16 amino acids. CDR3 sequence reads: CAWSPRPARERRYAYF. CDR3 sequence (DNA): TGTGCCTGGAGCCCCCGCCCAGCGCGGGAACGCAGATACGCGTATTTT.

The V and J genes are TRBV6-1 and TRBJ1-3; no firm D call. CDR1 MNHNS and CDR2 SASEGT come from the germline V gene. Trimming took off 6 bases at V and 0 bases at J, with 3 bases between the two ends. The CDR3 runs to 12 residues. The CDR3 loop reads CASSNSGNTIYF. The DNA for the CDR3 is TGTGCCAGCAGCAACTCTGGAAACACCATATATTTT.